Sequencing of this T cell receptor beta chain was carried out in a study of identical twins. Study-level results: There was more out-of-frame TCR alpha sharing in monozygotic twins than models estimated. In cord blood, abundant beta clonotypes had fewer insertions; memory showed no trend.

MiXCR, run by TCRdb on the 5' RACE reads, gives a single entry per CDR3 protein. Of about 1.7 million distinct CDR3 sequences in the sample, about 30% were seen once. CDR1 and CDR2 (germline): MDHEN, SYDVKM. The CDR3 extends over 15 amino acids. With 3 bases removed from V and 0 bases from J, the gap between germline ends came to 9 bases. In the case of this clonotype: Its specificity is not known.

The gene calls are TRBV28 and TRBJ2-1; D is unclear. The receptor was isolated from a newborn girl in good health. Sequenced input: cord blood. CDR3 region: CASSFTASSYNEQFF. Written as DNA, the CDR3 is TGTGCCAGCAGTTTCACGGCAAGCTCCTACAATGAGCAGTTCTTC.